The 28 T cell receptor beta chains reported below all come from one sample, sequenced in a study of CD8 T cells in Susac syndrome. About 0.5 to 1 ug RNA was reverse transcribed with random hexamers. TCRdb re-derived calls from the immunoSEQ multiplex PCR reads in MiXCR, one entry per CDR3 protein. The top ten hold about 0.13% of the sample, which has roughly 130,000 distinct CDR3 sequences, roughly 94% seen once. Sequencing was carried out using CD4+ T cells from PBMCs. These receptors were taken from a human donor with multiple sclerosis.

The CDR3 sequence: CASSQHVYNEQFF. As DNA, the CDR3 is TGCGCCAGCAGCCAACACGTGTACAATGAGCAGTTCTTC. The J gene is TRBJ2-1, the V gene TRBV4-1, with no clear D. The germline gives CDR1 MGHRA, CDR2 YSYEKL. Trimming left V 2 bases short and J 4 bases short, with 6 bases between. The CDR3 is 13 amino acids.

The chain links TRBV7-9 to TRBJ1-5; 8 nucleotides agree with TRBD1. V gave up 2 bases and J gave up 1 base; unmatched junction bases: 10. Germline loops: CDR1 SEHNR, CDR2 FQNEAQ (reference sequence). The CDR3 spans 18 residues. DNA for the CDR3: TGTGCCAGCAGCTTATCGTTAGGGGGGGACAGGAGCAATCAGCCCCAGCATTTT. This gives the protein CASSLSLGGDRSNQPQHF.

The chain uses TRBV23-1 and TRBJ1-2, with D unresolved. TRBV23-1 falls under the ORF class, with uncertain function. The CDR3 totals 14 residues. Trimming removed 0 bases at V and 6 bases at J, with 11 bases between. The CDR3 sequence: CASSQSRDKHGYTF. In DNA, the CDR3 is TGCGCCAGCAGTCAATCTCGTGACAAACATGGCTACACCTTC.

The gene calls are TRBV10-2 and TRBJ1-2; the D gene is possibly TRBD1 (6 bases). Trimming took off 7 bases at V and 6 bases at J, with 15 bases between the two ends. In germline, CDR1 is WSHSY, CDR2 SAAADI. The CDR3 is 13 residues long. CDR3 protein: CASNPGQSDGYTF. In DNA form, the CDR3 reads TGCGCCAGCAACCCGGGACAATCCGATGGCTACACCTTC.

The chain has TRBV30 and TRBJ1-6; TRBD1 matches at 8 bases. Germline V gives CDR1 GTSNPN, CDR2 SVGIG (reference sequence). V dropped 2 bases and J dropped 10; count of bases not matched to a gene: 7. The CDR3 is 14 amino acids. DNA for the CDR3: TGTGCCTGGAGTAATCCAGGGGGCGGATCACCCCTCCACTTT. Its protein is CAWSNPGGGSPLHF.

The chain links TRBV12-3 or TRBV12-4 to TRBJ2-6; the D gene is possibly TRBD1 (6 bases). Trimming cost V 8 bases and J 2 bases, with 13 bases left between them. The CDR3 spans 15 residues. The CDR3 sequence: CASRQKGAGANVLTF. Here the CDR3 DNA reads TGTGCCAGCCGTCAAAAGGGGGCTGGGGCCAACGTCCTGACTTTC.

The chain has TRBV9 and TRBJ2-1; 7 bases align to TRBD2. Trimming at V came to 0 bases and at J to 5 bases, leaving 11 bases not matched to a gene. The CDR3 runs 17 residues. The germline V gene encodes CDR1 SGDLS and CDR2 YYNGEE. CDR3 region: CASSVAVAGVGDNEQFF. The CDR3, as DNA: TGTGCCAGCAGCGTAGCCGTGGCGGGAGTGGGGGACAATGAGCAGTTCTTC. The full variable domain, its missing parts supplied by reference TRBV9 and TRBJ2-1, is DSGVTQTPKHLITATGQRVTLRCSPRSGDLSVYWYQQSLDQGLQFLIQYYNGEERAKGNILERFSAQQFPDLHSELNLSSLELGDSALYFCASSVAVAGVGDNEQFFGPGTRLTVL.

The CDR3 bases are TGCGCCAGCAGCTTAGGACAGGTGAACACTGAAGCTTTCTTT. It is translated as CASSLGQVNTEAFF. The chain combines TRBV5-1 with TRBJ1-1; 7 positions agree with TRBD1. CDR1 and CDR2 (germline): SGHRS, YFSETQ. The ends lost 2 bases at V and 0 bases at J; junction bases unmatched: 1. The CDR3 length is 14 residues.

This clonotype appeared a single time. This chain links TRBV12-3 or TRBV12-4 with TRBJ2-3; TRBD1 agrees at 8 bases. The CDR3 extends over 15 amino acids. J lost 2 bases, V lost 5 bases, and 6 bases had no gene match. This CDR3 is CASSPGQVDTDTQYF. The CDR3 DNA reads TGTGCCAGCAGTCCGGGACAGGTGGACACAGATACGCAGTATTTT.

J is TRBJ2-7 and V is TRBV19, with 9 bases fitting TRBD1. Trimming cost V 8 bases and J 5 bases; bases outside gene matches: 7. Germline CDR1 and CDR2: LNHDA and SQIVND (reference sequence). This CDR3 contains 13 residues. CDR3: CASRKDRGDEQYF. CDR3 coding DNA: TGTGCCAGTCGTAAGGACAGGGGAGACGAGCAGTACTTC.

V is TRBV5-1 and J is TRBJ2-1, with 7 nucleotides matching TRBD2. The ends lost 1 base at V and 7 bases at J; junction bases unmatched: 8. The germline gives CDR1 SGHRS, CDR2 YFSETQ. The CDR3 consists of 15 residues. CDR3 in DNA: TGCGCCAGCAGCTTGAACGCGGGAGTCTGGAATGAGCAGTTCTTC. Translating it yields CASSLNAGVWNEQFF.

Here the CDR3 DNA reads TGTGCCAGCAGCTTAGCAACGAGTTTTAGCTCCTACGAGCAGTACTTC. Protein: CASSLATSFSSYEQYF. The chain uses TRBV7-8 and TRBJ2-7; the D is unclear. The CDR3 contains 16 residues. The V end lost 0 bases, the J end lost 0 bases, and 12 bases lay between the germline ends. Germline CDR1 reads SGHVS; CDR2 reads FQNEAQ.

V is TRBV24-1 and J is TRBJ2-6, with 9 bases that match TRBD1. The CDR3 runs to 18 residues. Germline V gene sequence: CDR1 KGHDR, CDR2 SFDVKD. After removal of 4 bases from V and 1 base from J, the junction contained 7 bases not matched to a gene. The CDR3 DNA follows: TGTGCCACCAGTGACAGTCGGGACAGGGAGTCTGGGGCCAACGTCCTGACTTTC. It translates to CATSDSRDRESGANVLTF.

The V call is TRBV29-1, the J call TRBJ1-2; TRBD1 agrees at 8 bases. V gave up 4 bases and J gave up 4 bases; unmatched junction bases: 8. This CDR3 region has 14 residues. Germline CDR1 SQVTM, CDR2 ANQGSEA. Here the CDR3 reads CSVGGFDRGYGYTF. CDR3 bases: TGCAGCGTTGGGGGCTTTGACAGGGGCTATGGCTACACCTTC.

The genes are TRBV12-3 or TRBV12-4 and TRBJ2-7; TRBD1 is a possible D gene (6 bases). The CDR3 contains 16 residues. V lost 1 base to trimming and J lost 4 bases, with 17 bases between them. The CDR3 coding sequence is TGTGCCAGCAGTTTAGGTCAGGAGGCAGGGGCATACGAGCAGTACTTC. Translated, it gives CASSLGQEAGAYEQYF.

This chain connects TRBV12-3 or TRBV12-4 to TRBJ1-5; 7 bases match TRBD1. The CDR3 is 16 residues long. The J segment lost 4 bases and the V segment lost 6 bases, leaving 12 bases of the junction unmatched. The CDR3 DNA follows: TGTGCCAGCAGCTTGAGCCCCCAGGGGGGGAATCAGCCCCAGCATTTT. This gives the protein CASSLSPQGGNQPQHF.

This sequence joins TRBV2 and TRBJ2-7; D uncertain. The ends were cut back, 6 bases at V and 0 bases at J, with 12 bases in the middle. The CDR3 is made up of 14 amino acids. Germline V gene sequence: CDR1 SNHLY, CDR2 FYNNEI. The CDR3 loop reads CASSSDGSSYEQYF. DNA of the CDR3: TGTGCCAGCAGCTCCGACGGAAGCTCCTACGAGCAGTACTTC.

The chain employs TRBV3-1 and TRBJ2-7, with D possibly matching TRBD2 (5 bases). Germline-derived CDR1 and CDR2 are LGHDT and YNNKEL (reference sequence). The CDR3 contains 13 residues. The V and J ends lost 1 base and 3 bases respectively, with 7 bases between them. As DNA, the CDR3 is TGTGCCAGCAGCCAAGCACGGGGCTACGAGCAGTACTTC. This sequence encodes CASSQARGYEQYF.

V and J are TRBV19 and TRBJ1-5; D remains ambiguous. The CDR3 totals 13 residues. Germline CDR1 is LNHDA and CDR2 is SQIVND (reference sequence). V was cut by 10 bases and J by 8 bases, with 18 bases left in between. CDR3 amino acids: CATQRGQSKPQHF. In DNA, the CDR3 is TGTGCCACACAGCGCGGCCAGAGTAAGCCCCAGCATTTT.

The chain has TRBV7-9 and TRBJ1-2; unclear D gene. The germline gives CDR1 SEHNR, CDR2 FQNEAQ (reference sequence). The CDR3 sequence is 13 residues long. The germline V and J ends were trimmed by 2 bases and 0 bases, with 4 bases remaining between them. The CDR3 DNA follows: TGTGCCAGCAGCTTATTACCTAACTATGGCTACACCTTC. It encodes CASSLLPNYGYTF.

The chain couples TRBV29-1 to TRBJ2-1, with TRBD1 as a possible D gene (5 bases). CDR3 length equals 14 residues. V was trimmed by 2 bases and J by 7 bases, leaving 15 bases between them. Germline lookup yields CDR1 SQVTM and CDR2 ANQGSEA. CDR3 nucleotide sequence: TGCAGCGTTGAATATCCGGCAGGGTTGAATGAGCAGTTCTTC. It codes for CSVEYPAGLNEQFF.

J is TRBJ2-2 and V is TRBV20-1, with D perhaps TRBD2 (5 bases). The CDR3 runs 12 residues. The V gene lost 3 bases and the J gene lost 8 bases, with 10 bases spanning the gap. The V gene's germline CDR1 is DFQATT and CDR2 SNEGSKA (reference sequence). In DNA form, the CDR3 reads TGCAGTGCTAGCAACGGGGTTGGGGAGCTGTTTTTT. Amino acids: CSASNGVGELFF.

This rearrangement joins TRBV3-1 to TRBJ1-1; D is unclear. Germline V gene data show CDR1 as LGHDT and CDR2 as YNNKEL (reference sequence). The CDR3 sequence is 14 residues long. Trimming took 8 bases from V and 0 from J, leaving 13 bases between them. The CDR3 loop is CASSQTWVNTEAFF. The CDR3 DNA reads as TGTGCCAGCTCTCAGACCTGGGTGAACACTGAAGCTTTCTTT.

The gene calls are TRBV5-1 and TRBJ1-5; D is undetermined. This CDR3 has 14 residues. The V end was cut by 0 bases, the J end by 5 bases, with 9 bases between. Looked up from germline, CDR1 is SGHRS and CDR2 is YFSETQ. In DNA form, the CDR3 reads TGCGCCAGCAGCTTGGCCTGGGGTGATCAGCCCCAGCATTTT. This translates into CASSLAWGDQPQHF.

V is TRBV30 and J is TRBJ1-5; tentatively, D is TRBD1 (6 bases). The V end was cut by 3 bases, the J end by 5 bases, with 11 bases between. Germline CDR1 reads GTSNPN; CDR2 reads SVGIG (reference sequence). This CDR3 has 13 amino acids. The CDR3 region is CAWSSRGYQPQHF. In DNA, the CDR3 is TGTGCCTGGAGCTCCAGGGGTTATCAGCCCCAGCATTTT.

This CDR3 reads CASSDGQGTTNEQFF. In nucleotides, the CDR3 is TGCGCCAGCAGCGACGGACAGGGTACGACTAATGAGCAGTTCTTC. The V and J genes are TRBV5-1 and TRBJ2-1; 8 bases fit TRBD1. CDR1 and CDR2 (germline): SGHRS, YFSETQ. V was pared by 4 bases and J by 7 bases, with 10 bases of the junction left unmatched. The CDR3 spans 15 residues. Supplemented by reference TRBV5-1 and TRBJ2-1, the full variable domain reads KAGVTQTPRYLIKTRGQQVTLSCSPISGHRSVSWYQQTPGQGLQFLFEYFSETQRNKGNFPGRFSGRQFSNSRSEMNVSTLELGDSALYLCASSDGQGTTNEQFFGPGTRLTVL.

The rearrangement links TRBV20-1 to TRBJ2-1; 7 bases line up with TRBD2. There are 12 residues in the CDR3. CDR1 DFQATT and CDR2 SNEGSKA come from the germline V gene (reference sequence). Trimming at V came to 8 bases and at J to 7 bases, leaving 8 bases not matched to a gene. CDR3 protein: CSPMGGENEQFF. The CDR3 region has the DNA TGCAGTCCCATGGGGGGGGAGAATGAGCAGTTCTTC.

The chain joins TRBV12-3 or TRBV12-4 to TRBJ2-7; a possible D gene is TRBD2 (5 bases). V gave up 3 bases and J gave up 0 bases, with 12 bases separating them. The length of the CDR3 is 15 residues. The CDR3 sequence: CASSLSGVSSYEQYF. The CDR3 bases are TGTGCCAGCAGTTTGAGCGGTGTGAGCTCCTACGAGCAGTACTTC.